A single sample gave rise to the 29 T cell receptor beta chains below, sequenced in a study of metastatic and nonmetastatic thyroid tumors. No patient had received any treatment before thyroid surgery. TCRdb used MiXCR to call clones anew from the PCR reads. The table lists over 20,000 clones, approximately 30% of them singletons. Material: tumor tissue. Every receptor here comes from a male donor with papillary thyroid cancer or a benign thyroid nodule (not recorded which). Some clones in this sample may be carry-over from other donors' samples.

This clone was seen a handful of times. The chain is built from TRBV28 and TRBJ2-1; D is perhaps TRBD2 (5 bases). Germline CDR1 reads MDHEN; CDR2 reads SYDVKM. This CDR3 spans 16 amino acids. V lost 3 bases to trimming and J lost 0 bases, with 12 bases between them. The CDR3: CASSFPGKGSYNEQFF. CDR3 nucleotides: TGTGCCAGCAGTTTCCCCGGGAAGGGCTCCTACAATGAGCAGTTCTTC.

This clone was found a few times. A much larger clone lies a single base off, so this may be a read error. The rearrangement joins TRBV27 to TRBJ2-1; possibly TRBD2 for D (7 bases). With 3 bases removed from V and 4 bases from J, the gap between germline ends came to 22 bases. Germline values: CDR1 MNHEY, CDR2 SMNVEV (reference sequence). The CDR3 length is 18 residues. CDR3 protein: CASSFQPPGGPIYNEQFF. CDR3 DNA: TGTGCCAGCAGTTTTCAACCCCCCGGGGGGCCGATATACAATGAGCAGTTCTTC.

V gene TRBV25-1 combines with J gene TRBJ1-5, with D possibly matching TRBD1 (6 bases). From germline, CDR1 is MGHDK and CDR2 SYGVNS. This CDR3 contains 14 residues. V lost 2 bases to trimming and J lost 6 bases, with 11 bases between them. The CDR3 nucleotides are TGTGCCAGCAGTGAAATACAGGGCAGTCAGCCCCAGCATTTT. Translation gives CASSEIQGSQPQHF.

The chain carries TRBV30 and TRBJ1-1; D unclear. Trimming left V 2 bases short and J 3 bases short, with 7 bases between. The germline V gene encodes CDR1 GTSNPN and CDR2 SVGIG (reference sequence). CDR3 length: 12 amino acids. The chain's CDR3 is CAWSYGDTEAFF. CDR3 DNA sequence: TGTGCCTGGAGTTATGGGGACACTGAAGCTTTCTTT.

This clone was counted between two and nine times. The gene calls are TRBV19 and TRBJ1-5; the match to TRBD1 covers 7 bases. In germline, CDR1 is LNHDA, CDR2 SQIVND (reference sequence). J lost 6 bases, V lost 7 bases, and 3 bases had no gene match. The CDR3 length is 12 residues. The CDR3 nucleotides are TGTGCCAGTACGTCAGGGGGTCAGCCCCAGCATTTT. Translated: CASTSGGQPQHF.

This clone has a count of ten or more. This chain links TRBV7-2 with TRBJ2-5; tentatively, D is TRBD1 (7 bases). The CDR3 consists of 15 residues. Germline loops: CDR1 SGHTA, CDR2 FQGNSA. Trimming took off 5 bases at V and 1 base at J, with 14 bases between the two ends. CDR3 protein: CASSNRQGGQETQYF. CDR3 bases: TGTGCCAGCAGCAACCGACAGGGAGGCCAAGAGACCCAGTACTTC. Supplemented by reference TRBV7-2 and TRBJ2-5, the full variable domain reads GAGVSQSPSNKVTEKGKDVELRCDPISGHTALYWYRQSLGQGLEFLIYFQGNSAPDKSGLPSDRFSAERTGGSVSTLTIQRTQQEDSAVYLCASSNRQGGQETQYFGPGTRLLVL.

The CDR3 spells CASSSDRGRHEQFF. In DNA form, the CDR3 reads TGTGCCAGCAGTTCCGACAGGGGGCGGCATGAGCAGTTCTTC. This sequence joins TRBV27 and TRBJ2-1; TRBD1 matches 10 bases. The CDR3 runs 14 residues. Germline V gene data show CDR1 as MNHEY and CDR2 as SMNVEV (reference sequence). V lost 4 bases, J lost 8 bases, and 5 bases stayed unmatched.

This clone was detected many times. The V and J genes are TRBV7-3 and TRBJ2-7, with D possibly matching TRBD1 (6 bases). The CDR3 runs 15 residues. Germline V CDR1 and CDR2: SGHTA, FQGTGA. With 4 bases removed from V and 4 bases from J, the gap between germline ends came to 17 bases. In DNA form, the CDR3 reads TGTGCCAGCAGCTCAGGGGTCGGCACCGCATACGAGCAGTACTTC. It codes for CASSSGVGTAYEQYF.

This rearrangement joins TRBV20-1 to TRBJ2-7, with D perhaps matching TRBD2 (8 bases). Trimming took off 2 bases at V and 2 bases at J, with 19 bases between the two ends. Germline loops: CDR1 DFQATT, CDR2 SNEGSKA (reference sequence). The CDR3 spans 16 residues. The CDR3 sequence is CSARKGASGQTYEQYF. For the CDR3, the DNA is TGCAGTGCTAGAAAGGGGGCTAGCGGGCAAACCTACGAGCAGTACTTC.

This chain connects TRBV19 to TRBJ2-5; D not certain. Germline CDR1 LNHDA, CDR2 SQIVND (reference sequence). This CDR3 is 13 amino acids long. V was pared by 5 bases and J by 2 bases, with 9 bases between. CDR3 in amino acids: CASSDLIQETQYF. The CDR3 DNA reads TGTGCCAGTAGTGACCTAATTCAAGAGACCCAGTACTTC.

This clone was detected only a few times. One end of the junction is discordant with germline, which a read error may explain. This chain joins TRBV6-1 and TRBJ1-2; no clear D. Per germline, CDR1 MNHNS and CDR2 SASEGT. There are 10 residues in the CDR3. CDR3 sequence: CASGNDGYTF. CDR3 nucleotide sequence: TGTGCCAGCGGAAACGACGGCTACACCTTT.

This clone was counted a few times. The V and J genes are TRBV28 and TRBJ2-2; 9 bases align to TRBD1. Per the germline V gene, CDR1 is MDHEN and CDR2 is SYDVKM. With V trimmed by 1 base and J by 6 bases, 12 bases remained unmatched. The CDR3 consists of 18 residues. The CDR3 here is CASSLSGWWDREAGELFF. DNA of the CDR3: TGTGCCAGCAGTTTATCCGGTTGGTGGGACAGGGAGGCCGGGGAGCTGTTTTTT. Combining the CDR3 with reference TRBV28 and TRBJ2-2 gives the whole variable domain DVKVTQSSRYLVKRTGEKVFLECVQDMDHENMFWYRQDPGLGLRLIYFSYDVKMKEKGDIPEGYSVSREKKERFSLILESASTNQTSMYLCASSLSGWWDREAGELFFGEGSRLTVL.

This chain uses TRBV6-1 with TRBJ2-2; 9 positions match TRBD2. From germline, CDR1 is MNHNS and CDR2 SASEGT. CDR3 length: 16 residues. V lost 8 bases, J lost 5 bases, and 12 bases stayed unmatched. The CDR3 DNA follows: TGTGCCAGCTTCAGGGGCGGGAGGGCCGTGACCGGGGAGCTGTTTTTT. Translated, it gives CASFRGGRAVTGELFF.

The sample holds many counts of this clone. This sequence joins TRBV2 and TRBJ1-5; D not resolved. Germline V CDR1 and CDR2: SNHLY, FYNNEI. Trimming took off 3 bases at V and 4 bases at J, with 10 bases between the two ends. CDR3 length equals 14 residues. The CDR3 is CASSDSSPNQPQHF. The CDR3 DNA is TGTGCCAGCAGTGATTCCAGCCCGAATCAGCCCCAGCATTTT.

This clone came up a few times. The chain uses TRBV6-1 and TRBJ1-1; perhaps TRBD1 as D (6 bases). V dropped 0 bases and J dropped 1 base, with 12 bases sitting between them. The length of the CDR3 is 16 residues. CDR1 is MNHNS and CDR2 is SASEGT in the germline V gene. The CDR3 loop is CASSEAPDSSNTEAFF. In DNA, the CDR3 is TGTGCCAGCAGTGAAGCCCCGGACAGCTCGAACACTGAAGCTTTCTTT.

The CDR3 DNA is TGCAGTGCTAGAGATCGATCGGACAGGGGAAACTATGGCTACACCTTC. As protein: CSARDRSDRGNYGYTF. The chain has TRBV20-1 and TRBJ1-2, with 9 bases matching TRBD1. J gave up 2 bases and V 0 bases, and 7 bases lay outside the gene matches. Germline V CDR1 and CDR2: DFQATT, SNEGSKA (reference sequence). The CDR3 sequence is 16 residues long.

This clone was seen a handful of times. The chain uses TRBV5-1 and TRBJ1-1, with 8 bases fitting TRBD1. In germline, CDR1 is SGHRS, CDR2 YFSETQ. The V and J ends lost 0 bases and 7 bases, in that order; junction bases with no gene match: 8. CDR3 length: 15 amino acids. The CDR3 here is CASSLGTGGEGEAFF. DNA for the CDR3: TGCGCCAGCAGCTTGGGCACAGGGGGAGAGGGTGAAGCTTTCTTT.

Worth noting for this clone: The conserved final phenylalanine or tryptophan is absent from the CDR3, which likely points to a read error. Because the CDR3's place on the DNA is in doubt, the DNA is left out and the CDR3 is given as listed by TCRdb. This CDR3 reads CASSQRGIL. The chain joins TRBV7-9 to TRBJ1-4. Germline V CDR1 and CDR2: SEHNR, FQNEAQ (reference sequence). The CDR3 contains 9 residues when both ends are counted.

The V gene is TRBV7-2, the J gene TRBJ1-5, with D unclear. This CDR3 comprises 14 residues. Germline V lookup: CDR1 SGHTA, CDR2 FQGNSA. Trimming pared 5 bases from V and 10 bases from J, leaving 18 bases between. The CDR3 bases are TGTGCCAGCAGCGAAGGATGGGGAGGAGAACCCCAGCATTTT. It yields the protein CASSEGWGGEPQHF.

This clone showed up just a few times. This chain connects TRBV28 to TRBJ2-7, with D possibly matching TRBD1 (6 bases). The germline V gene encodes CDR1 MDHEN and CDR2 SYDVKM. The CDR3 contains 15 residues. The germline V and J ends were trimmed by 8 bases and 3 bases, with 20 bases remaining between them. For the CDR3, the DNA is TGTGCCAGCCAGACACAGGGTTTTAAACACTACGAGCAGTACTTC. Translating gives CASQTQGFKHYEQYF.

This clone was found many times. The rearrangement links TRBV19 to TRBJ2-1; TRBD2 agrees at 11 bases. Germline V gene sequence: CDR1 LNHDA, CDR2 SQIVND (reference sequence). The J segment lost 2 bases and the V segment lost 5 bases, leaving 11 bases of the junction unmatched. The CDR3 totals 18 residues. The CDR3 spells CASSREPPGLAAYNEQFF. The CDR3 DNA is TGTGCCAGTAGTCGGGAGCCCCCGGGACTAGCGGCCTACAATGAGCAGTTCTTC.

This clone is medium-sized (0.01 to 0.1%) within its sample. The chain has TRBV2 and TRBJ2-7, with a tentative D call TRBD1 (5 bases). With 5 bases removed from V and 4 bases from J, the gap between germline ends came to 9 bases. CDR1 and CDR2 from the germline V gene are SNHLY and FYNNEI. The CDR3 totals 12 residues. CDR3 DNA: TGTGCCAGCAGTCCCAGGGAATACGAGCAGTACTTC. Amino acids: CASSPREYEQYF.

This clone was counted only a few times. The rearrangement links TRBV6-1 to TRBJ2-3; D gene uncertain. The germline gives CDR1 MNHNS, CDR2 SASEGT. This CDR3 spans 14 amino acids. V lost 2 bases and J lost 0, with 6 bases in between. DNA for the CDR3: TGTGCCAGCAGTGAACGGGCCAGCACAGATACGCAGTATTTT. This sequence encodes CASSERASTDTQYF.

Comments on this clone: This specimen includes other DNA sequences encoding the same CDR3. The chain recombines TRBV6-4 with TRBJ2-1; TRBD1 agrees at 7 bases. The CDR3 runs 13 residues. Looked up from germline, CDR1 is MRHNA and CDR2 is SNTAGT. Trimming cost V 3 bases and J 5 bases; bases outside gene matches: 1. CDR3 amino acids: CASSEGTDNEQFF. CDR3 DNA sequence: TGTGCCAGCAGTGAGGGGACAGACAATGAGCAGTTCTTC.

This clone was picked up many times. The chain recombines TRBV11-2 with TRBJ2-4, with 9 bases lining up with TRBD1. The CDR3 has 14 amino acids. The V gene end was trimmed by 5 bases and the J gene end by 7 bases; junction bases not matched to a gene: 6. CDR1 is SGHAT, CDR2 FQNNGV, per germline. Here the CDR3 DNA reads TGTGCCAGCAGCCCCACAGGGGGCGGCAACATTCAGTACTTC. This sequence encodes CASSPTGGGNIQYF.

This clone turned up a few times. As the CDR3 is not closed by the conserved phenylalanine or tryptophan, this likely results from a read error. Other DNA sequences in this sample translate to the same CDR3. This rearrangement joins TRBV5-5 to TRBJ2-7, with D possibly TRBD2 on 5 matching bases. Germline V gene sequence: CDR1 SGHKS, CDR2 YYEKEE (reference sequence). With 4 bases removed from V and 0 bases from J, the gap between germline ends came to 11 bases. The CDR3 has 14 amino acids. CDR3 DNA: TGTGCCAGCAGCAGGACTCTGAGCTCCTACGAGCAGTACCTC. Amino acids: CASSRTLSSYEQYL.

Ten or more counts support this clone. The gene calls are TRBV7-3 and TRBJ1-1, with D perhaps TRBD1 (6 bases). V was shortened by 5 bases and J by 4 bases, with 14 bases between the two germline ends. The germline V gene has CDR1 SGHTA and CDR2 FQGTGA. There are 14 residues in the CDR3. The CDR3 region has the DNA TGTGCCAGCAGCCTACAGGGCTCGGGCACTGAAGCTTTCTTT. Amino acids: CASSLQGSGTEAFF.

The CDR3 coding sequence is TGTGCCAGCAGCTTAGCGGGGGGACAGGCGTCCACTGAAGCTTTCTTT. It specifies CASSLAGGQASTEAFF. V and J are TRBV11-1 and TRBJ1-1, with 8 bases that match TRBD1. Per the germline V gene, CDR1 is SGHAT and CDR2 is FQDESV (reference sequence). This CDR3 contains 16 residues. J gave up 4 bases and V 0 bases, and 7 bases lay outside the gene matches.

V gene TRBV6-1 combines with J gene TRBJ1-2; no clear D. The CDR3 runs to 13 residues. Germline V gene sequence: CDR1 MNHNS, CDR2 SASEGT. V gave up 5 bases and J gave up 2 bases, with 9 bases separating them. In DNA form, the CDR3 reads TGTGCCAGCAGTAGGTTTGGAAACTATGGCTACACCTTC. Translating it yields CASSRFGNYGYTF.